This T cell receptor (beta chain) was identified in a study of technical replicates of blood from a handful of donors. Profiled with immunoSEQ multiplex PCR; TCRdb holds only in-frame clones, not every one. The sample yields about 60,000 clones, around 87% seen once. This sequence originates from a human donor in good health. Some clones in this sample may be carry-over from other donors' samples. The source material was PBMCs.

The CDR3 nucleotides read TGCGCCAGCAGCCAAGACAGGGGAGGGCAGGAGACCCAGTACTTC. Its protein product is CASSQDRGGQETQYF. The chain recombines TRBV4-3 with TRBJ2-5, with a weak D call TRBD2 (7 bases). The germline CDR1 and CDR2 sequences are LGHNA and YSLEER. There are 15 residues in the CDR3. V was trimmed by 0 bases and J by 5 bases, leaving 13 bases between them.